This T cell receptor beta chain emerged from a study of spatial heterogeneity in lung cancer. Looking at the study overall: The donor population consisted of roughly 70 patients with untreated, early-stage non-small cell lung cancer.

TCRdb ran MiXCR on the 5' RACE reads and lists one entry per CDR3 protein. The sample carries tens of thousands of distinct CDR3 sequences, roughly 5.4% recorded once. CDR3 length equals 13 residues. V lost 1 base and J lost 7, with 9 bases in between. Germline CDR1 reads SGHNT; CDR2 reads YYREEE (reference sequence). This clonotype was seen ten or more times. The time point denotes: blood at routine non-recurrence follow-up after resection. This chain joins TRBV5-4 and TRBJ2-4; TRBD1 is a possible D gene (5 bases). Specimen: PBMCs, collected at follow-up. The receptor was derived from a female donor with early-stage non-small cell lung cancer. The CDR3 bases are TGTGCCAGCAGCTTGTCAGGGAACAACATTCAGTACTTC. This gives the protein CASSLSGNNIQYF. The variable domain in full, completed from reference TRBV5-4 and TRBJ2-4, reads ETGVTQSPTHLIKTRGQQVTLRCSSQSGHNTVSWYQQALGQGPQFIFQYYREEENGRGNFPPRFSGLQFPNYSSELNVNALELDDSALYLCASSLSGNNIQYFGAGTRLSVL.